Below, 27 T cell receptor beta chains from the same sample are listed, as sequenced in a study of T cells in Graves' hyperthyroidism and ophthalmopathy. TCR beta CDR3 sequences were amplified from RNA transcripts. HTBI primers were the set used in a first-round RT-PCR of the TCR CDR3. TCRdb ran MiXCR on the multiplex PCR reads and lists one entry per CDR3 protein. The sample contains 500,000 to 650,000 distinct CDR3 sequences, over 15% of which appear only once. Sequencing used blood. These receptors were taken from a woman between 18 and 29 years old with Graves' ophthalmopathy.

The V gene is TRBV18, the J gene TRBJ2-1, with D hard to call. Germline V gene lookup returns CDR1 KGHSH and CDR2 LQKENI. Trimming removed 2 bases from V and 5 bases from J, with 4 bases in between. CDR3 length: 12 residues. The CDR3 bases are TGTGCCAGCTCACCATCTCACAATGAGCAGTTCTTC. Translated: CASSPSHNEQFF. The whole variable domain, remainder taken from reference TRBV18 and TRBJ2-1, is NAGVMQNPRHLVRRRGQEARLRCSPMKGHSHVYWYRQLPEEGLKFMVYLQKENIIDESGMPKERFSAEFPKEGPSILRIQQVVRGDSAAYFCASSPSHNEQFFGPGTRLTVL.

Regarding this clonotype: This may come from a read error, since a much larger clone is one base off. This chain uses TRBV12-5 with TRBJ2-1, with 7 positions matching TRBD2. The CDR3 loop spans 15 amino acids. Germline loops: CDR1 LGHNT, CDR2 FRNRAP. Trimming took 8 bases from V and 4 from J; bases not matched to a gene: 11. CDR3 DNA: TGTGCTAGTAGCGTTGGGGGGGGAGGATACAATGAGCAGTTCTTC. This sequence encodes CASSVGGGGYNEQFF. Supplemented by reference TRBV12-5 and TRBJ2-1, the full variable domain reads DARVTQTPRHKVTEMGQEVTMRCQPILGHNTVFWYRQTMMQGLELLAYFRNRAPLDDSGMPKDRFSAEMPDATLATLKIQPSEPRDSAVYFCASSVGGGGYNEQFFGPGTRLTVL.

V usage is TRBV20-1 and J usage is TRBJ1-2, with D possibly being TRBD1 (6 bases). The germline gives CDR1 DFQATT, CDR2 SNEGSKA (reference sequence). Trimming removed 0 bases at V and 7 bases at J, with 18 bases between. This CDR3 region has 15 residues. The CDR3 region is CSARDLGRRGVGYTF. As DNA, the CDR3 is TGCAGTGCTAGAGATCTCGGCAGGAGGGGGGTTGGCTACACCTTC.

The CDR3 DNA reads TGTGCCAGCAGTTACAGGGACAGTCACATCTATGGCTACACCTTC. It translates to CASSYRDSHIYGYTF. The chain uses TRBV6-9 and TRBJ1-2; TRBD1 matches 7 bases. V lost 3 bases and J lost 4; bases outside the gene matches: 8. The CDR3 spans 15 residues. Germline loops: CDR1 MNHGY, CDR2 SVAAGI.

The genes are TRBV4-3 and TRBJ2-1; a possible D gene is TRBD2 (5 bases). Trimming removed 1 base from V and 1 base from J, with 5 bases in between. CDR3 length: 14 residues. Germline lookup yields CDR1 LGHNA and CDR2 YSLEER. This CDR3 reads CASSQVASYNEQFF. For the CDR3, the DNA is TGCGCCAGCAGCCAAGTAGCGTCCTACAATGAGCAGTTCTTC.

This clonotype was seen many times. The V gene is TRBV28, the J gene TRBJ1-6; D might be TRBD1 (5 bases). The CDR3 runs to 14 residues. The germline CDR1 and CDR2 sequences are MDHEN and SYDVKM. Trimming pared 2 bases from V and 6 bases from J, leaving 8 bases between. For the CDR3, the DNA is TGTGCCAGCAGTTTAGTCAGGGTTAATTCACCCCTCCACTTT. Translating gives CASSLVRVNSPLHF.

V usage is TRBV4-1 and J usage is TRBJ2-7; D remains unclear. There are 14 residues in the CDR3. Per germline, CDR1 MGHRA and CDR2 YSYEKL. The ends were cut back, 5 bases at V and 4 bases at J, with 15 bases in the middle. The CDR3 loop is CASSSPTFKYEQYF. In DNA, the CDR3 is TGCGCCAGCAGCTCACCGACTTTCAAATACGAGCAGTACTTC.

This clonotype was counted a few times. The V and J genes are TRBV29-1 and TRBJ1-1, with D possibly TRBD1 on 5 matching bases. The CDR3 has 13 residues. The germline V and J ends were trimmed by 6 bases and 1 base, with 12 bases remaining between them. Germline loops: CDR1 SQVTM, CDR2 ANQGSEA. This CDR3 reads CSVDLGPNTEAFF. CDR3 bases: TGCAGCGTCGACTTGGGACCGAACACTGAAGCTTTCTTT.

This clonotype was found many times. The chain has TRBV2 and TRBJ1-1; 7 nucleotides align to TRBD1. The CDR3 length is 15 residues. V dropped 4 bases and J dropped 3; count of bases not matched to a gene: 8. In germline, CDR1 is SNHLY, CDR2 FYNNEI. CDR3 DNA: TGTGCCAGCAGTGCGGCTAGTACAGGGGACACTGAAGCTTTCTTT. Protein product: CASSAASTGDTEAFF.

The rearrangement links TRBV18 to TRBJ2-1; perhaps D is TRBD1 or TRBD2 (5 bases each). The germline CDR1 and CDR2 sequences are KGHSH and LQKENI. This CDR3 is built from 14 residues. Between the trimmed V and J ends, which lost 4 bases and 3 bases, there was a span of 10 bases. CDR3 sequence reads: CASSLGANYNEQFF. CDR3 sequence (DNA): TGTGCCAGCTCACTCGGGGCCAACTACAATGAGCAGTTCTTC.

This clonotype has only a few counts. This sequence joins TRBV28 and TRBJ2-2; TRBD2 aligns across 9 bases. The germline CDR1 and CDR2 sequences are MDHEN and SYDVKM. V lost 4 bases and J lost 0; bases outside the gene matches: 0. This CDR3 is built from 15 residues. Written as DNA, the CDR3 is TGTGCCAGCAGTTCTAGCGGGGCGAACACCGGGGAGCTGTTTTTT. Amino acids: CASSSSGANTGELFF.

This clonotype was observed at least ten times. The rearrangement uses TRBV5-1 and TRBJ1-1, with 10 bases lining up with TRBD1. The V segment lost 2 bases and the J segment 5 bases; nucleotides outside the gene matches: 6. Germline V gene lookup returns CDR1 SGHRS and CDR2 YFSETQ. The CDR3 runs 15 residues. CDR3 residues: CASSFTGTGVTEAFF. The CDR3 DNA is TGCGCCAGCAGCTTCACCGGGACAGGGGTTACTGAAGCTTTCTTT. Supplemented by reference TRBV5-1 and TRBJ1-1, the full variable domain reads KAGVTQTPRYLIKTRGQQVTLSCSPISGHRSVSWYQQTPGQGLQFLFEYFSETQRNKGNFPGRFSGRQFSNSRSEMNVSTLELGDSALYLCASSFTGTGVTEAFFGQGTRLTVV.

This clonotype was found a few times. V is TRBV20-1 and J is TRBJ2-3; D could derive from TRBD1 or TRBD2 (6 bases each). The CDR3 totals 14 residues. The germline V and J ends were trimmed by 5 bases and 2 bases, with 14 bases remaining between them. CDR1 and CDR2 from the germline V gene are DFQATT and SNEGSKA (reference sequence). CDR3 amino acids: CSAQEGGVTDTQYF. In DNA form, the CDR3 reads TGCAGTGCTCAGGAGGGGGGTGTCACAGATACGCAGTATTTT.

V gene TRBV27 combines with J gene TRBJ1-1, with TRBD1 matching 11 bases. The CDR3 runs to 15 residues. Looked up from germline, CDR1 is MNHEY and CDR2 is SMNVEV (reference sequence). J lost 4 bases, V lost 2 bases, and 3 bases had no gene match. CDR3 nucleotide sequence: TGTGCCAGCAGTTTAGGACAGGGGGCGCGCACTGAAGCTTTCTTT. Translating it yields CASSLGQGARTEAFF.

V gene TRBV28 combines with J gene TRBJ2-7; 7 nucleotides match TRBD2. The CDR3 is 15 residues long. In germline, CDR1 is MDHEN, CDR2 SYDVKM. J was trimmed by 2 bases and V by 6 bases; bases with no gene match: 10. The chain's CDR3 is CASSITGTTPYEQYF. The CDR3 DNA reads as TGTGCCAGCAGCATAACCGGGACTACCCCCTACGAGCAGTACTTC.

V is TRBV3-1 and J is TRBJ1-6; 7 nucleotides line up with TRBD1. Germline V lookup: CDR1 LGHDT, CDR2 YNNKEL (reference sequence). The V and J ends lost 5 bases and 15 bases, in that order; junction bases with no gene match: 7. This CDR3 is 12 amino acids long. CDR3 region: CASSTTGLGLHF. CDR3 sequence (DNA): TGTGCCAGCAGCACGACAGGGTTGGGCCTCCACTTT.

In its sample, this clonotype was seen many times. This sequence joins TRBV20-1 and TRBJ1-2, with 9 bases aligning to TRBD1. The CDR3 sequence is 14 residues long. Germline V gene lookup returns CDR1 DFQATT and CDR2 SNEGSKA (reference sequence). With 5 bases clipped from V and 6 bases from J, the junction kept 10 bases outside the gene matches. For the CDR3, the DNA is TGCAGTGCTCCACCCGGGACAGGGTCCCATGGCTACACCTTC. Translating it yields CSAPPGTGSHGYTF.

This clonotype was seen ten or more times. This chain uses TRBV7-2 with TRBJ2-7; 12 bases align to TRBD2. V dropped 2 bases and J dropped 6; count of bases not matched to a gene: 8. CDR1 SGHTA and CDR2 FQGNSA come from the germline V gene. CDR3 length: 16 residues. CDR3 coding DNA: TGTGCCAGCAGCTTATCTAGCGGGAGGGCCCCAGTCGAGCAGTACTTC. Translated, it gives CASSLSSGRAPVEQYF.

The chain recombines TRBV9 with TRBJ2-7; D is perhaps TRBD1 (6 bases). Trimming removed 3 bases at V and 9 bases at J, with 16 bases between. The CDR3 extends over 13 amino acids. Germline V gives CDR1 SGDLS, CDR2 YYNGEE. The CDR3 DNA sequence: TGTGCCAGCAGCGAGGGGCAGGGACAAATGCAGTACTTC. It encodes CASSEGQGQMQYF.

The chain combines TRBV6-2 or TRBV6-3 with TRBJ2-1; D is perhaps TRBD1 or TRBD2 (5 bases each). Germline-derived CDR1 and CDR2 are MNHEY and SVGEGT. This CDR3 is built from 15 residues. Trimming cost V 2 bases and J 7 bases, with 15 bases left between them. CDR3 DNA: TGTGCCAGCAGTTACACTGGGACCTACGCGAATGAGCAGTTCTTC. It specifies CASSYTGTYANEQFF.

This clonotype came up many times. The chain recombines TRBV30 with TRBJ1-1; a weak D match, TRBD1 (5 bases). This CDR3 has 14 amino acids. Between the trimmed V and J ends, which lost 2 bases and 3 bases, there was a span of 13 bases. Germline-derived CDR1 and CDR2 are GTSNPN and SVGIG (reference sequence). CDR3 nucleotides: TGTGCCTGGAGTTTGGGACGGCAGTACACTGAAGCTTTCTTT. Translated, it gives CAWSLGRQYTEAFF.

For this clonotype: A clone one base away is much larger, so this may be a read error. The conserved phenylalanine or tryptophan is not found at the CDR3 terminus, so this likely reflects a read error. This rearrangement joins TRBV6-2 or TRBV6-3 to TRBJ2-5, with TRBD1 identical over 8 bases. The V segment lost 6 bases and the J segment 1 base; nucleotides outside the gene matches: 7. Germline V gene lookup returns CDR1 MNHEY and CDR2 SVGEGT. This CDR3 has 15 amino acids. The CDR3 spells CASSIGTGFQETQYL. In nucleotides, the CDR3 is TGTGCCAGCAGCATCGGGACAGGTTTCCAAGAGACCCAGTACCTC.

In its sample, this clonotype was seen many times. V gene TRBV3-1 combines with J gene TRBJ2-1, with 9 bases that match TRBD2. This CDR3 comprises 17 residues. V lost 1 base and J lost 1; bases outside the gene matches: 5. From germline, CDR1 is LGHDT and CDR2 YNNKEL (reference sequence). CDR3 loop: CASSQGRTSGSYNEQFF. The CDR3, as DNA: TGTGCCAGCAGCCAAGGTCGAACTAGCGGGTCCTACAATGAGCAGTTCTTC.

This clonotype was observed a handful of times. This rearrangement joins TRBV7-2 to TRBJ2-5; D is perhaps TRBD1 (6 bases). This CDR3 is built from 16 residues. V dropped 6 bases and J dropped 1 base, with 18 bases sitting between them. From germline, CDR1 is SGHTA and CDR2 FQGNSA. The CDR3 DNA reads TGTGCCAGCAGGGAAAATCTAGGACAGTCCCAAGAGACCCAGTACTTC. This encodes CASRENLGQSQETQYF.

The chain combines TRBV20-1 with TRBJ2-4, with no clear D. Germline lookup yields CDR1 DFQATT and CDR2 SNEGSKA (reference sequence). The V end lost 6 bases, the J end lost 0 bases, and 6 bases lay between the germline ends. This CDR3 region has 12 residues. DNA for the CDR3: TGCAGTGCGCCCCTAGCCAAAAACATTCAGTACTTC. Its protein is CSAPLAKNIQYF.

This clonotype was observed a few times. V is TRBV20-1 and J is TRBJ2-1; 7 nucleotides line up with TRBD2. Germline loops: CDR1 DFQATT, CDR2 SNEGSKA (reference sequence). The CDR3 loop spans 15 amino acids. V lost 0 bases to trimming and J lost 2 bases; unmatched junction nucleotides: 4. The CDR3 DNA sequence: TGCAGTGCTAGAGATCTAGCGGTGACCTACAATGAGCAGTTCTTC. This codes for CSARDLAVTYNEQFF.

This clonotype was seen ten or more times. This chain joins TRBV12-3 or TRBV12-4 and TRBJ2-5, with a weak D call TRBD2 (7 bases). V was cut by 5 bases and J by 5 bases, with 15 bases left in between. This CDR3 is built from 14 residues. The CDR3 sequence: CASSPKGGGETQYF. In DNA form, the CDR3 reads TGTGCCAGCAGTCCCAAGGGGGGGGGGGAGACCCAGTACTTC.